The 27 T cell receptor beta chains presented below share a single source sample, sequenced in a study of glioma-infiltrating T cells after dendritic cell vaccination. Assay: immunoSEQ multiplex PCR; the TCRdb copy retains only in-frame clones and omits some. The sample lists approximately 67,000 clones, 81% occurring once. Sequenced here: blood, sampled before dendritic cell vaccination. The receptor set was obtained from a human donor with glioblastoma.

The chain combines TRBV6-4 with TRBJ1-5; 7 positions match TRBD1. V gave up 3 bases and J gave up 6 bases; unmatched junction bases: 11. This CDR3 has 16 residues. Germline assignment: CDR1 MRHNA and CDR2 SNTAGT. The CDR3 sequence is CASSETGNEGGQPQHF. The CDR3 nucleotides are TGTGCCAGCAGTGAGACAGGGAACGAGGGCGGTCAGCCCCAGCATTTT.

This chain joins TRBV6-4 and TRBJ2-1; D may be TRBD2 (6 bases). Germline values: CDR1 MRHNA, CDR2 SNTAGT. There are 16 residues in the CDR3. V was clipped by 3 bases and J by 2 bases, with 14 bases between them. DNA of the CDR3: TGTGCCAGCAGTGAATCACGGGGGAATACCTACAATGAGCAGTTCTTC. It encodes CASSESRGNTYNEQFF.

The V gene is TRBV7-9, the J gene TRBJ1-1, with D perhaps matching TRBD1 (5 bases). This CDR3 has 15 amino acids. Germline V gene sequence: CDR1 SEHNR, CDR2 FQNEAQ (reference sequence). V lost 1 base, J lost 5 bases, and 14 bases lay in between. The CDR3 nucleotides are TGTGCCAGCAGCTTAGTTGACGGGGGAGGGACTGAAGCTTTCTTT. It encodes CASSLVDGGGTEAFF.

The chain carries TRBV7-2 and TRBJ2-2; D ambiguous. The CDR3 is made up of 15 amino acids. Germline V gene lookup returns CDR1 SGHTA and CDR2 FQGNSA. Trimming took off 1 base at V and 2 bases at J, with 8 bases between the two ends. The CDR3 nucleotides read TGTGCCAGCAGCTTAGGGGCCTTTAACACCGGGGAGCTGTTTTTT. Its translation: CASSLGAFNTGELFF.

This clone was counted only a few times. The rearrangement links TRBV29-1 to TRBJ1-2, with D tentatively TRBD1 (5 bases). The V gene lost 4 bases and the J gene lost 2 bases, with 5 bases spanning the gap. Germline V gives CDR1 SQVTM, CDR2 ANQGSEA. This CDR3 is built from 11 residues. The CDR3 is CSVGTNYGYTF. CDR3 DNA: TGCAGCGTTGGGACAAACTATGGCTACACCTTC.

The V call is TRBV6-1, the J call TRBJ2-7; 7 bases are shared with TRBD1. The CDR3 extends over 12 amino acids. Germline CDR1 reads MNHNS; CDR2 reads SASEGT. The V segment lost 7 bases and the J segment 2 bases; nucleotides outside the gene matches: 2. DNA of the CDR3: TGTGCCAGCACAGGGACAGCCTACGAGCAGTACTTC. Translation gives CASTGTAYEQYF.

The rearrangement links TRBV30 to TRBJ1-1, with a weak D call TRBD1 (5 bases). Deletions cut 2 bases from V and 6 bases from J, with 13 bases between. Germline V gene lookup returns CDR1 GTSNPN and CDR2 SVGIG (reference sequence). This CDR3 has 13 amino acids. In nucleotides, the CDR3 is TGTGCCTGGAGTTCTCACGGGGGGGCTGAAGCTTTCTTT. It is translated as CAWSSHGGAEAFF.

The chain carries TRBV6-1 and TRBJ2-7; 8 bases fit TRBD2. Germline V gene lookup returns CDR1 MNHNS and CDR2 SASEGT. Unmatched junction bases numbered 5, after V lost 7 bases and J lost 3 bases. The CDR3 is 13 residues long. In nucleotides, the CDR3 is TGTGCCAGCAATTTAGCGGGGAGCTACGAGCAGTACTTC. Translating it yields CASNLAGSYEQYF.

The chain uses TRBV5-8 and TRBJ1-3; D possibly corresponds to TRBD1 (6 bases). CDR3 length: 15 amino acids. From germline, CDR1 is SGHTS and CDR2 YDEGEE. V was cut by 3 bases and J by 0 bases, with 10 bases left in between. The CDR3 is CASSSGQNSGNTIYF. The CDR3 bases are TGTGCCAGCAGCTCGGGACAAAACTCTGGAAACACCATATATTTT.

The CDR3 DNA follows: TGTGCCAGCAGCCAAGATGGGGGGGAAGAGACCCAGTACTTC. The encoded protein is CASSQDGGEETQYF. V is TRBV4-2 and J is TRBJ2-5; 7 bases map to TRBD2. V was pared by 0 bases and J by 3 bases, with 1 base of the junction left unmatched. CDR1 and CDR2 (germline): LGHNA, YNFKEQ. The CDR3 runs 14 residues.

The CDR3 DNA follows: TGTGCCAGCAGCGGGGCAGCTAACGGGGAGCTGTTTTTT. Its translation is CASSGAANGELFF. The rearrangement links TRBV11-3 to TRBJ2-2; D is perhaps TRBD1 (5 bases). Trimming shortened V by 5 bases and J by 7 bases, and 11 bases separated the two germline ends. This CDR3 region has 13 residues. CDR1 is SGHNT, CDR2 YENEEA, per germline.

This chain uses TRBV4-2 with TRBJ1-1, with D possibly TRBD1 on 5 matching bases. The CDR3 has 15 amino acids. The V gene's germline CDR1 is LGHNA and CDR2 YNFKEQ. Trimming pared 1 base from V and 5 bases from J, leaving 14 bases between. Written as DNA, the CDR3 is TGTGCCAGCAGCCAAGCGACGAAGGGGCGAACTGAAGCTTTCTTT. Translated, it gives CASSQATKGRTEAFF.

The chain combines TRBV5-1 with TRBJ2-5; 7 nucleotides line up with TRBD1. The DNA matches TRBJ2-7 better at its end, which makes the J call doubtful. This CDR3 spans 14 amino acids. Germline V gene lookup returns CDR1 SGHRS and CDR2 YFSETQ. CDR3 sequence (DNA): TGCGCCAGCAGCACAGGACAGGTCCCCTACGAGCAGTACTTC. Translation gives CASSTGQVPYEQYF.

The V gene is TRBV6-6, the J gene TRBJ1-2; weak D call: TRBD1 (6 bases). CDR1 and CDR2 (germline): MNHNY, SVGAGI (reference sequence). V was shortened by 7 bases and J by 5 bases, with 14 bases between the two germline ends. The length of the CDR3 is 13 residues. The CDR3 nucleotides are TGTGCCAGCAACGCGGACAGCAGATATGGCTACACCTTC. It codes for CASNADSRYGYTF.

CDR3 coding DNA: TGTGCCAGCAGCTTAGTTGGGACAACGCGCTCCTACGAGCAGTACTTC. Amino acid sequence: CASSLVGTTRSYEQYF. The chain joins TRBV7-2 to TRBJ2-7; D is possibly TRBD1 (6 bases). The CDR3 has 16 amino acids. The ends were cut back, 1 base at V and 0 bases at J, with 13 bases in the middle. Germline CDR1 and CDR2: SGHTA and FQGNSA.

In the case of this clone: One base away lies a much larger clone, so this may be a sequencing read error. This specimen includes other DNA sequences encoding the same CDR3. V gene TRBV2 combines with J gene TRBJ2-1, with 7 bases fitting TRBD1. This CDR3 is built from 13 residues. Per germline, CDR1 SNHLY and CDR2 FYNNEI. With V trimmed by 4 bases and J by 5 bases, 2 bases remained unmatched. The chain's CDR3 is CASSVGQNNEQFF. CDR3 in DNA: TGTGCCAGCAGTGTGGGACAGAACAATGAGCAGTTCTTC.

The chain has TRBV29-1 and TRBJ2-7; D possibly corresponds to TRBD1 (6 bases). Trimming shortened V by 4 bases and J by 2 bases, and 12 bases separated the two germline ends. The CDR3 extends over 13 amino acids. Per germline, CDR1 SQVTM and CDR2 ANQGSEA. The CDR3 nucleotides are TGCAGCGTTGGGGGGCAGGAAACCTACGAGCAGTACTTC. Protein: CSVGGQETYEQYF.

The genes are TRBV19 and TRBJ1-2, with 7 bases lining up with TRBD1. CDR1 and CDR2 (germline): LNHDA, SQIVND (reference sequence). CDR3 length equals 14 residues. Trimming took 7 bases from V and 3 from J; bases not matched to a gene: 8. Here the CDR3 DNA reads TGTGCCAGTAAGTCCCCAGGGACAGACTATGGCTACACCTTC. It codes for CASKSPGTDYGYTF.

The table lists this clone with a count of one. The CDR3 DNA follows: TGTGCCAGCAGCCGAGGGGGGGACACTGGGGCCAACGTCCTGACTTTC. Encoded protein: CASSRGGDTGANVLTF. This chain connects TRBV13 to TRBJ2-6, with D perhaps TRBD2 (7 bases). The V end was cut by 5 bases, the J end by 2 bases, with 13 bases between. The CDR3 loop spans 16 amino acids. The V gene's germline CDR1 is PRHDT and CDR2 FYEKMQ (reference sequence). Full variable domain (remainder filled in from reference TRBV13 and TRBJ2-6): AAGVIQSPRHLIKEKRETATLKCYPIPRHDTVYWYQQGPGQDPQFLISFYEKMQSDKGSIPDRFSAQQFSDYHSELNMSSLELGDSALYFCASSRGGDTGANVLTFGAGSRLTVL.

V is TRBV7-3 and J is TRBJ1-3, with 8 nucleotides matching TRBD1. CDR3 length: 13 residues. Trimming at V came to 5 bases and at J to 7 bases, leaving 4 bases not matched to a gene. Germline loops: CDR1 SGHTA, CDR2 FQGTGA. This CDR3 reads CASSLTGANTIYF. DNA of the CDR3: TGTGCCAGCAGCCTGACAGGGGCCAACACCATATATTTT.

The chain joins TRBV5-6 to TRBJ2-5; TRBD2 aligns across 9 bases. Germline V gives CDR1 SGHDT, CDR2 YYEEEE. Germline trimming cut 0 bases from V and 5 bases from J; bases unmatched to any gene: 5. This CDR3 comprises 15 residues. CDR3 coding DNA: TGTGCCAGCAGCTTGGTTGCGGGGGGGCTGGAGACCCAGTACTTC. As protein: CASSLVAGGLETQYF.

This chain joins TRBV5-1 and TRBJ2-3; TRBD1 might be the D (6 bases). This CDR3 contains 15 residues. Trimming removed 0 bases at V and 0 bases at J, with 8 bases between. Looked up from germline, CDR1 is SGHRS and CDR2 is YFSETQ. CDR3 sequence (DNA): TGCGCCAGCAGCTTGGAAGGGGGAAGCACAGATACGCAGTATTTT. Translating it yields CASSLEGGSTDTQYF.

On this clone itself: One junction end does not reproduce the germline sequence, and a read error may be involved. The V gene is TRBV30, the J gene TRBJ1-1, with D unclear. CDR1 and CDR2 (germline): GTSNPN, SVGIG (reference sequence). This CDR3 is built from 13 residues. CDR3 protein: CAGRFDGRSEAFF. The CDR3 DNA reads as TGTGCCGGGAGATTCGACGGGAGGTCTGAAGCTTTCTTT. Drawing the rest from reference TRBV30 and TRBJ1-1, the complete variable domain is SQTIHQWPATLVQPVGSPLSLECTVEGTSNPNLYWYRQAAGRGLQLLFYSVGIGQISSEVPQNLSASRPQDRQFILSSKKLLLSDSGFYLCAGRFDGRSEAFFGQGTRLTVV.

The chain carries TRBV27 and TRBJ2-4; tentative D call: TRBD1 (5 bases). The CDR3 runs 14 residues. Trimming left V 3 bases short and J 3 bases short, with 9 bases between. Per the germline V gene, CDR1 is MNHEY and CDR2 is SMNVEV (reference sequence). CDR3 loop: CASSFGQGKNIQYF. The CDR3 DNA sequence: TGTGCCAGCAGTTTCGGGCAGGGCAAAAACATTCAGTACTTC.

In this sample, this clone turned up a few times. The chain combines TRBV7-9 with TRBJ1-1; D is unresolved. The length of the CDR3 is 14 residues. Between the trimmed V and J ends, which lost 4 bases and 0 bases, there was a span of 9 bases. Germline-derived CDR1 and CDR2 are SEHNR and FQNEAQ (reference sequence). This CDR3 reads CASSSREMNTEAFF. The CDR3 nucleotides read TGTGCCAGCAGCTCTCGGGAGATGAACACTGAAGCTTTCTTT.

The V call is TRBV5-8, the J call TRBJ2-3; TRBD1 is a possible D gene (5 bases). V shed 4 bases and J shed 6 bases, with 15 bases lying between them. The CDR3 sequence is 14 residues long. Per germline, CDR1 SGHTS and CDR2 YDEGEE. The CDR3 nucleotides are TGTGCCAGCAGCGGGGCTTCAAAGTTGGATACGCAGTATTTT. This gives the protein CASSGASKLDTQYF.

The chain recombines TRBV6-6 with TRBJ2-2; the D is unclear. V was clipped by 3 bases and J by 1 base, with 3 bases between them. Germline assignment: CDR1 MNHNY and CDR2 SVGAGI (reference sequence). This CDR3 region has 13 residues. The CDR3 nucleotides are TGTGCCAGCAGTTATATGAACACCGGGGAGCTGTTTTTT. It translates to CASSYMNTGELFF.